These T cell receptor beta chains were read from a single sample in a study of immune characterization of retroperitoneal liposarcoma. TCRdb itself ran the PCR reads through MiXCR, one entry per CDR3 protein. Among roughly 20,000 distinct CDR3 sequences listed, 37% were seen once. The sample comprised blood. These receptors came from a male donor with retroperitoneal liposarcoma. Each CDR3 is given with its conserved first and last residue. A D gene is named only where the DNA matches it firmly. Rows may omit the clone size; those that give it use once, few, many or a size class.

D	V	J	size	CDR3	DNA
NA	TRBV25-1	TRBJ2-1	NA	CASRGIETYSYNEQFF	TGTGCCAGCAGGGGGATAGAGACTTACTCCTACAATGAGCAGTTCTTC
TRBD2	TRBV10-1	TRBJ2-1	medium-sized	CASSDQREGLNEQFF	TGCGCCAGCAGTGATCAGAGGGAGGGATTGAATGAGCAGTTCTTC
NA	TRBV7-2	TRBJ2-7	many	CASSLVLAVSYNEQYF	TGTGCCAGCAGCTTAGTATTAGCGGTTTCCTACAATGAGCAGTACTTC
TRBD1	TRBV6-5	TRBJ2-5	NA	CASRISSGQAGEQYF	TGTGCCAGCAGAATTTCGTCGGGACAGGCTGGGGAGCAGTACTTC
TRBD2	TRBV7-2	TRBJ2-1	many	CASSLRAAGGVSYNEQFF	TGTGCCAGCAGCTTACGGGCGGCGGGAGGGGTCTCCTACAATGAGCAGTTCTTC
TRBD2	TRBV7-2	TRBJ2-7	medium-sized	CASSLKGGTSDYEQYF	TGTGCCAGCAGCTTAAAGGGAGGGACTAGCGACTACGAGCAGTACTTC
NA	TRBV12-3/TRBV12-4	TRBJ2-1	NA	CASSLWDRPRGDIQFF	TGTGCCAGCAGTTTATGGGACCGACCCCGGGGGGACATTCAGTTCTTC
NA	TRBV6-1	TRBJ2-7	medium-sized	CASSQATYRLNEQYF	TGTGCCAGCAGTCAGGCTACATACCGGCTTAATGAGCAGTACTTC
NA	TRBV10-2	TRBJ2-5	NA	CASSSPVGAETQYF	TGCGCCAGCAGTTCCCCGGTGGGGGCCGAGACCCAGTACTTC
TRBD1	TRBV24-1	TRBJ2-5	NA	CATSDPQDRERETQYF	TGTGCCACCAGTGACCCCCAAGACAGGGAACGAGAGACCCAGTACTTC
NA	TRBV18	TRBJ2-5	NA	CASSPSQGQETQYF	TGTGCCAGCTCACCATCGCAGGGCCAAGAGACCCAGTACTTC
NA	TRBV6-1	TRBJ2-3	many	CASSSMTGTDTQYF	TGTGCCAGCAGTTCTATGACGGGCACAGATACGCAGTATTTT
NA	TRBV7-2	TRBJ2-3	once	CASSAGCEFADTQYF	TGTGCCAGCAGCGCAGGATGTGAGTTTGCAGATACGCAGTATTTT
NA	TRBV28	TRBJ2-1	few	CASSLNVLGQSYNEQFF	TGTGCCAGCAGTTTGAACGTCTTGGGACAAAGCTACAATGAGCAGTTCTTC
TRBD2	TRBV11-3	TRBJ2-1	many	CASSGPLAGGPQGKPRYEQFF	TGTGCCAGCAGCGGACCACTAGCGGGAGGGCCTCAGGGAAAACCGAGGTACGAGCAGTTCTTC
NA	TRBV15	TRBJ2-7	once	CATSIRPSEQYF	TGTGCCACCAGCATCCGCCCGTCCGAGCAGTACTTC
NA	TRBV11-2	TRBJ1-1	NA	CASSLEVGEGYF	TGTGCCAGCAGCTTAGAAGTAGGAGAGGGGTACTTT
NA	TRBV6-5	TRBJ1-1	many	CASSYQQGFNTEAFF	TGTGCCAGCAGTTACCAACAGGGTTTTAACACTGAAGCTTTCTTT
NA	TRBV12-3/TRBV12-4	TRBJ1-1	NA	CASSSGTVNTEAFF	TGTGCCAGCAGTTCGGGGACTGTGAACACTGAAGCTTTCTTT
NA	TRBV27	TRBJ2-1	many	CASSPRGFYNEQFF	TGTGCCAGCAGTCCTAGGGGCTTCTACAATGAGCAGTTCTTC
TRBD2	TRBV12-3/TRBV12-4	TRBJ2-7	many	CASSLSGWTSVYNEQYF	TGTGCCAGCAGCCTTAGTGGCTGGACTAGCGTATACAATGAGCAGTACTTC
NA	TRBV6-6	TRBJ2-1	many	CASSYRDNEQFF	TGTGCCAGCAGTTACAGGGATAATGAGCAGTTCTTC
TRBD2	TRBV6-5	TRBJ2-5	many	CASSYSGLAGPETQYF	TGTGCCAGCAGTTACTCCGGACTAGCGGGTCCGGAGACCCAGTACTTC
NA	TRBV12-3/TRBV12-4	TRBJ1-1	many	CASSLKVGNTEAFF	TGTGCCAGCAGTTTAAAGGTGGGGAACACTGAAGCTTTCTTT
TRBD2	TRBV5-6	TRBJ2-7	NA	CASSWGTSGNYEQYF	TGTGCCAGCAGCTGGGGGACTAGCGGGAACTACGAGCAGTACTTC
NA	TRBV7-9	TRBJ2-5	medium-sized	CASSRTGSETQYF	TGTGCCAGCAGCAGGACGGGGTCAGAGACCCAGTACTTC
NA	TRBV6-4	TRBJ2-5	few	CASSPGVGGTQYF	TGTGCCAGCAGTCCGGGAGTAGGCGGGACCCAGTACTTC
TRBD1	TRBV6-1	TRBJ1-4	many	CASDETGRNEKLFF	TGTGCCAGCGATGAGACAGGGCGGAATGAAAAACTGTTTTTT
TRBD2	TRBV6-1	TRBJ2-1	medium-sized	CASIKSASGSSNEQFF	TGTGCCAGCATTAAATCGGCCAGCGGGAGTAGCAATGAGCAGTTCTTC